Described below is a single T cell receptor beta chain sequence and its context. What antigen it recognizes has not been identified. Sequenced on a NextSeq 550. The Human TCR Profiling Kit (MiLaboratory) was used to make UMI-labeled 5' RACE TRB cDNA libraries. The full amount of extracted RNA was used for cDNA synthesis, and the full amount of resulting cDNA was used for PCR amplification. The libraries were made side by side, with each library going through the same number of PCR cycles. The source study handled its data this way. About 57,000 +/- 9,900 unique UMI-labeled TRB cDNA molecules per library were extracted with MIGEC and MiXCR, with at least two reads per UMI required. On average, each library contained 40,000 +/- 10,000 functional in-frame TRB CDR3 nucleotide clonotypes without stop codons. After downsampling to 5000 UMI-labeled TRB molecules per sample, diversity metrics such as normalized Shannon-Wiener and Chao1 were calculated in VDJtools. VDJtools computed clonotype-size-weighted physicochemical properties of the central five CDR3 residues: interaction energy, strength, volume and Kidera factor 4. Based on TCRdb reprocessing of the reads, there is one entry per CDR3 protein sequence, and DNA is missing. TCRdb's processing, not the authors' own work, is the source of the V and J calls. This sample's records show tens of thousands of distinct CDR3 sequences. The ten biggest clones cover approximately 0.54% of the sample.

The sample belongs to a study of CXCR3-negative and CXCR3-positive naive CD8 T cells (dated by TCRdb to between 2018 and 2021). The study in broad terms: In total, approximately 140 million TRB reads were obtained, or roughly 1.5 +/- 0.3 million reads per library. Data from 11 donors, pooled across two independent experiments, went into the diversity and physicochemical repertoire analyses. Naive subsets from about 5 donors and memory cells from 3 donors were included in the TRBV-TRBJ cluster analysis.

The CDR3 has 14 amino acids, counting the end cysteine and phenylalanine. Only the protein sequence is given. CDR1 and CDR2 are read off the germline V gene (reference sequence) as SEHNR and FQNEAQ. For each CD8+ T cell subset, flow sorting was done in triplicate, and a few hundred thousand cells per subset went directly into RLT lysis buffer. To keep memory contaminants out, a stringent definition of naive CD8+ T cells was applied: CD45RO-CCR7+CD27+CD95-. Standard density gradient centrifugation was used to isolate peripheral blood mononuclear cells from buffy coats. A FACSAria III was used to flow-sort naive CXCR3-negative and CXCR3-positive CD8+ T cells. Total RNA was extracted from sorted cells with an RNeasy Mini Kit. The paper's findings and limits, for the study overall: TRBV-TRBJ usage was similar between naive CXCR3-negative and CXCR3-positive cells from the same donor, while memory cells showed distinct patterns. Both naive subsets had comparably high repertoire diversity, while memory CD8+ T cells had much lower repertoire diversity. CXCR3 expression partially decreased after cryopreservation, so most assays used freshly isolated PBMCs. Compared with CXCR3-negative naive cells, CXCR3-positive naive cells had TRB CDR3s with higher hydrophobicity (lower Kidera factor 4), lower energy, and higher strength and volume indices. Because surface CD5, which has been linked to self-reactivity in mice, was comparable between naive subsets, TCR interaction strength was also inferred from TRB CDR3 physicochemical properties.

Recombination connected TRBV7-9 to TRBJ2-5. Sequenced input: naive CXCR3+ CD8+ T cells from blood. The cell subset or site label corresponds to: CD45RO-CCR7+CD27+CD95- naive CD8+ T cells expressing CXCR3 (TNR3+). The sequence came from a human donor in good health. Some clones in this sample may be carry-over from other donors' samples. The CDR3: CASRPTATQETQYF. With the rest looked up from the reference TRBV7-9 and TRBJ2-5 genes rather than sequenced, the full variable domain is DTGVSQNPRHKITKRGQNVTFRCDPISEHNRLYWYRQTLGQGPEFLTYFQNEAQLEKSRLLSDRFSAERPKGSFSTLEIQRTEQGDSAMYLCASRPTATQETQYFGPGTRLLVL.